One sample yielded the 19 T cell receptor beta chains listed below, sequenced in a study of blood T cell repertoires in COVID-19. The table came from immunoSEQ multiplex PCR; TCRdb's copy has only in-frame clones and leaves some out. The table records 150,000 or so clones, over 60% of them present only once. Sequenced input: peripheral blood. The receptors stem from a woman of 80 years or more with active or convalescent COVID-19.

This clone was seen only once. V is TRBV5-1 and J is TRBJ1-4, with 7 bases lining up with TRBD1. This CDR3 spans 15 amino acids. CDR1 is SGHRS and CDR2 is YFSETQ in the germline V gene. Trimming removed 5 bases from V and 3 bases from J; junction bases left unmatched: 7. CDR3 bases: TGCGCCAGCAGGCCGCAGGGGACAGCTAATGAAAAACTGTTTTTT. Translated, it gives CASRPQGTANEKLFF.

A few counts support this clone. The chain has TRBV6-2 or TRBV6-3 and TRBJ1-5, with TRBD1 matching over 10 bases. Germline assignment: CDR1 MNHEY and CDR2 SVGEGT. There are 15 residues in the CDR3. V lost 5 bases and J lost 6; bases outside the gene matches: 7. The CDR3 region is CASSPGTGETQPQHF. The CDR3 DNA is TGTGCCAGCAGTCCCGGGACAGGGGAAACTCAGCCCCAGCATTTT.

Points on this clone: Additional DNA sequences in this sample encode the identical CDR3. The V call is TRBV14, the J call TRBJ2-5; the match to TRBD1 covers 8 bases. The CDR3 totals 15 residues. V gave up 1 base and J gave up 5 bases; unmatched junction bases: 6. Germline V gene sequence: CDR1 SGHDN, CDR2 FVKESK. The DNA for the CDR3 is TGTGCCAGCAGCCAAGGGTCAGGGGGCCTTGAGACCCAGTACTTC. The encoded protein is CASSQGSGGLETQYF.

This clone was counted a single time. This chain's CDR3 is CASSSPGTGGTKNIQYF. The CDR3 DNA follows: TGTGCCAGCAGCTCCCCAGGGACAGGGGGGACCAAAAACATTCAGTACTTC. The J gene is TRBJ2-4, the V gene TRBV7-9; 11 bases map to TRBD1. J was trimmed by 2 bases and V by 4 bases; bases with no gene match: 7. The CDR3 totals 17 residues. Germline lookup yields CDR1 SEHNR and CDR2 FQNEAQ (reference sequence).

Only one count was recorded for this clone. The chain combines TRBV18 with TRBJ2-7; possibly TRBD2 for D (5 bases). V dropped 3 bases and J dropped 1 base, with 7 bases sitting between them. The CDR3 runs 13 residues. In germline, CDR1 is KGHSH, CDR2 LQKENI. The CDR3 spells CASSPSVSYEQYF. The CDR3 DNA follows: TGTGCCAGCTCACCTAGCGTTTCCTACGAGCAGTACTTC.

The gene calls are TRBV5-1 and TRBJ1-5; D gene ambiguous. Germline CDR1 is SGHRS and CDR2 is YFSETQ. The CDR3 runs 15 residues. Trimming stripped 0 bases from V and 3 bases from J, with 10 bases between. The CDR3 reads CASSLDGSDNQPQHF. The CDR3 coding sequence is TGCGCCAGCAGCTTGGATGGGAGTGACAATCAGCCCCAGCATTTT.

The CDR3 region has the DNA TGTGCCACCAGCAGAGATGCGGGACAGGGTACCTACGAGCAGTACTTC. Residues: CATSRDAGQGTYEQYF. The chain links TRBV15 to TRBJ2-7; 9 bases are a match to TRBD1. The J segment lost 2 bases and the V segment lost 0 bases, leaving 5 bases of the junction unmatched. CDR3 size: 16 residues. The V gene's germline CDR1 is LNHNV and CDR2 YYDKDF (reference sequence). Together with reference TRBV15 and TRBJ2-7, the CDR3 gives the full variable domain: DAMVIQNPRYQVTQFGKPVTLSCSQTLNHNVMYWYQQKSSQAPKLLFHYYDKDFNNEADTPDNFQSRRPNTSFCFLDIRSPGLGDTAMYLCATSRDAGQGTYEQYFGPGTRLTVT.

The chain employs TRBV28 and TRBJ2-6; 7 bases fit TRBD1. With V trimmed by 6 bases and J by 2 bases, 7 bases remained unmatched. Germline V lookup: CDR1 MDHEN, CDR2 SYDVKM. The CDR3 extends over 16 amino acids. DNA of the CDR3: TGTGCCAGCAGACTACAGGGGTCGGCTGGGGCCAACGTCCTGACTTTC. Its protein is CASRLQGSAGANVLTF.

The chain has TRBV28 and TRBJ1-6, with 9 bases aligning to TRBD1. The V and J ends lost 8 bases and 10 bases, in that order; junction bases with no gene match: 12. The CDR3 runs 15 residues. Germline CDR1 is MDHEN and CDR2 is SYDVKM. DNA for the CDR3: TGTGCCAGCGGGGACAGGGTAGGTGGAGGATCACCCCTCCACTTT. Its translation is CASGDRVGGGSPLHF.

This rearrangement joins TRBV7-3 to TRBJ2-1; no reliable D call. This CDR3 contains 14 residues. Trimming took 5 bases from V and 1 from J, leaving 9 bases between them. Germline V lookup: CDR1 SGHTA, CDR2 FQGTGA. The CDR3 reads CASSATGSYNEQFF. CDR3 sequence (DNA): TGTGCCAGCAGCGCGACGGGTTCCTACAATGAGCAGTTCTTC.

This clone appeared a few times. The chain carries TRBV7-9 and TRBJ2-7; 9 bases fit TRBD1. V trimming: 5 bases; J trimming: 5 bases; junction bases outside the gene matches: 16. This CDR3 is built from 17 residues. Germline V gives CDR1 SEHNR, CDR2 FQNEAQ (reference sequence). The CDR3 nucleotides are TGTGCCAGCAGCCGCCCCCCGGGACAGGGACAAGGGAACGAGCAGTACTTC. It yields the protein CASSRPPGQGQGNEQYF.

This chain links TRBV6-5 with TRBJ1-2; D ambiguous. The CDR3 has 14 residues. Germline V CDR1 and CDR2: MNHEY, SVGAGI. V was shortened by 8 bases and J by 3 bases, with 16 bases between the two germline ends. The chain's CDR3 is CASLVLRSDYGYTF. DNA of the CDR3: TGTGCCAGCTTGGTACTTCGGTCGGACTATGGCTACACCTTC.

V gene TRBV6-5 combines with J gene TRBJ1-2; 8 bases fit TRBD1. The V and J ends lost 4 bases and 7 bases, in that order; junction bases with no gene match: 11. The V gene's germline CDR1 is MNHEY and CDR2 SVGAGI. CDR3 length: 15 residues. The chain's CDR3 is CASSSQARGLSGYTF. The CDR3 region has the DNA TGTGCCAGCAGTTCCCAAGCCAGGGGGCTGAGTGGCTACACCTTC.

CDR3: CASSKGRAMNTEAFF. The CDR3 region has the DNA TGTGCCAGCAGTAAGGGCAGGGCGATGAACACTGAAGCTTTCTTT. The chain has TRBV2 and TRBJ1-1; possibly TRBD1 for D (5 bases). Germline-derived CDR1 and CDR2 are SNHLY and FYNNEI. V lost 5 bases and J 0 bases, leaving 13 bases between the germline ends. This CDR3 contains 15 residues. The complete variable domain, with remaining parts taken from reference TRBV2 and TRBJ1-1, reads EPEVTQTPSHQVTQMGQEVILRCVPISNHLYFYWYRQILGQKVEFLVSFYNNEISEKSEIFDDQFSVERPDGSNFTLKIRSTKLEDSAMYFCASSKGRAMNTEAFFGQGTRLTVV.

CDR3 loop: CASSGQGLVEKLFF. For the CDR3, the DNA is TGTGCCAGTAGTGGACAGGGATTAGTCGAAAAACTGTTTTTT. The gene calls are TRBV19 and TRBJ1-4, with 8 bases that match TRBD1. The germline gives CDR1 LNHDA, CDR2 SQIVND (reference sequence). The CDR3 runs 14 residues. V trimming: 5 bases; J trimming: 8 bases; junction bases outside the gene matches: 7.

Only one count was recorded for this clone. The gene calls are TRBV4-1 and TRBJ1-4; D is undetermined. In germline, CDR1 is MGHRA, CDR2 YSYEKL. The CDR3 has 17 residues. V dropped 1 base and J dropped 0 bases, with 12 bases sitting between them. The CDR3 sequence is CASSQGEGDPTNEKLFF. The DNA for the CDR3 is TGCGCCAGCAGCCAAGGGGAGGGAGACCCAACTAATGAAAAACTGTTTTTT.

In the case of this clone: The same CDR3 also results from other DNA sequences found in this sample. The CDR3 spells CASSLRGGASTDTQYF. In nucleotides, the CDR3 is TGTGCCAGCAGCCTAAGAGGAGGGGCTAGCACAGATACGCAGTATTTT. The V gene is TRBV3-1 (or the pseudogene TRBV3-2), the J gene TRBJ2-3, with D maybe TRBD2 (6 bases). The CDR3 is 16 residues long. From germline, CDR1 is LGHDT and CDR2 YNNKEL (reference sequence). The V end lost 4 bases, the J end lost 0 bases, and 14 bases lay between the germline ends.

The chain recombines TRBV4-2 with TRBJ2-1, with TRBD1 matching 7 bases. Germline V gene lookup returns CDR1 LGHNA and CDR2 YNFKEQ. There are 17 residues in the CDR3. Losses at the gene ends were 2 bases for V and 6 bases for J; bases not matched to a gene: 13. The CDR3 loop is CASSQSRTGAAVNEQFF. As DNA, the CDR3 is TGTGCCAGCAGCCAATCAAGAACAGGGGCGGCGGTCAATGAGCAGTTCTTC.

This rearrangement joins TRBV5-1 to TRBJ1-3; 7 positions agree with TRBD1. J was trimmed by 0 bases and V by 4 bases; bases with no gene match: 7. Germline values: CDR1 SGHRS, CDR2 YFSETQ. The CDR3 consists of 16 residues. In DNA form, the CDR3 reads TGCGCCAGCAGCGCGCAAACAGGGGCCTCTGGAAACACCATATATTTT. Translation: CASSAQTGASGNTIYF.